The sequence of this T cell receptor beta chain was determined in a study of T cells in Graves' hyperthyroidism and ophthalmopathy. General observations from the study: Patients with ophthalmopathy were separated from those with stable hyperthyroidism by a 13 V-J model. Ophthalmopathy prediction by the model preceded onset by a median approximately six months.

Ten or more counts support this clonotype. Its specificity is not known. Amplified TCR beta CDR3 regions derived from RNA transcripts. HTBI primers were the set used in a first-round RT-PCR of the TCR CDR3. TCRdb reprocessed the multiplex PCR reads with MiXCR, giving one entry per CDR3 protein. This table has around 600,000 distinct CDR3 sequences, approximately 15% appearing once. A Clinical Activity Score of at least 3, a NOSPECS grade of at least 4 and a duration under 3 months were recorded in the ophthalmopathy patients. The PBMCs had their origin in about 9.7 ml of fresh peripheral blood. Germline V gene lookup returns CDR1 SQVTM and CDR2 ANQGSEA. The germline V and J ends were trimmed by 2 bases and 5 bases, with 12 bases remaining between them. The CDR3 runs 13 residues.

Specimen: blood. The V and J genes are TRBV29-1 and TRBJ2-5, with D perhaps given as TRBD1 or TRBD2 (5 bases each). This sequence originates from a woman between 18 and 29 years old with Graves' ophthalmopathy. CDR3 residues: CSVERQGGETQYF. In DNA form, the CDR3 reads TGCAGCGTTGAACGGCAGGGCGGGGAGACCCAGTACTTC. The entire variable domain, with the rest obtained from reference TRBV29-1 and TRBJ2-5, is as follows: SAVISQKPSRDICQRGTSLTIQCQVDSQVTMMFWYRQQPGQSLTLIATANQGSEATYESGFVIDKFPISRPNLTFSTLTVSNMSPEDSSIYLCSVERQGGETQYFGPGTRLLVL.